This T cell receptor beta chain was identified during a study of blood T cells in healthy people across ages. The V gene's germline CDR1 is SGDLS and CDR2 YYNGEE. The CDR3 consists of 13 residues. Trimming took 2 bases from V and 8 from J, leaving 12 bases between them. This clonotype occurred many times. It was with a sample-barcoded 5' primer and a J-beta primer mix that a second PCR of roughly 6 to 12 cycles was run. TCRdb passed the 5' RACE reads through MiXCR, listing each CDR3 protein once. Of about 640,000 distinct CDR3 sequences detected, roughly 31% appear once; the ten largest clones hold approximately 15%.

The specimen was blood. V gene TRBV9 combines with J gene TRBJ2-3; no clear D. The source is a woman older than 75 in good health. CDR3 sequence: CASSVEQPGTQYF. The CDR3 DNA follows: TGTGCCAGCAGCGTCGAGCAGCCCGGTACGCAGTATTTT.